This entry lists 18 T cell receptor beta chains sequenced from one sample in a study of cytomegalovirus exposure and HLA in healthy donors. Amplification used 60 Vbeta primers and 13 Jbeta primers. Profiling relied on immunoSEQ multiplex PCR, and the TCRdb table lists in-frame clones only, not all of them. This table holds roughly 100,000 clones, around 76% found once. The sequencing input was PBMCs. The receptors here all came from a woman aged 60 to 75 in good health and CMV-seropositive.

On this clone: Other DNA sequences in this sample translate to the same CDR3. The rearrangement links TRBV28 to TRBJ1-1; TRBD1 matches 7 bases. The CDR3 is 13 amino acids. V trimming: 6 bases; J trimming: 4 bases; junction bases outside the gene matches: 5. Germline CDR1 and CDR2: MDHEN and SYDVKM. The CDR3 loop is CASRRQGGTEAFF. CDR3 bases: TGTGCCAGCAGGCGACAGGGTGGCACTGAAGCTTTCTTT.

The V gene is TRBV10-3, the J gene TRBJ2-5, with D possibly matching TRBD1 (6 bases). The J call may be faulty, since TRBJ2-7 better matches the DNA end. This CDR3 contains 14 residues. Germline V gene sequence: CDR1 ENHRY, CDR2 SYGVKD. The CDR3: CAIRPQGKSYEQYF. In nucleotides, the CDR3 is TGTGCCATCAGACCCCAGGGGAAATCCTACGAGCAGTACTTC.

This clone was seen repeatedly, ten times or more. The chain carries TRBV6-4 and TRBJ1-4, with D possibly being TRBD1 (6 bases). V lost 6 bases and J lost 7, with 18 bases in between. CDR1 MRHNA and CDR2 SNTAGT come from the germline V gene. This CDR3 has 15 amino acids. Here the CDR3 DNA reads TGTGCCAGCAGGGAGTACGGGACACCTACTGAAAAACTGTTTTTT. Protein: CASREYGTPTEKLFF.

In its sample, this clone was seen a few times. The chain recombines TRBV5-4 with TRBJ1-6; 8 bases are a match to TRBD1. J gave up 1 base and V 4 bases, and 10 bases lay outside the gene matches. From germline, CDR1 is SGHNT and CDR2 YYREEE (reference sequence). This CDR3 contains 18 residues. CDR3 in DNA: TGTGCCAGCAGCCCTGCCGGAGACAGGGGATCCTATAATTCACCCCTCCACTTT. It specifies CASSPAGDRGSYNSPLHF.

The chain has TRBV19 and TRBJ2-7, with a weak D call TRBD2 (6 bases). The CDR3 runs to 15 residues. The V and J ends lost 1 base and 2 bases respectively, with 12 bases between them. Germline lookup yields CDR1 LNHDA and CDR2 SQIVND (reference sequence). CDR3 DNA: TGTGCCAGTAGTATAGCGAGGGACTCCACCTACGAGCAGTACTTC. The encoded protein is CASSIARDSTYEQYF.

J is TRBJ2-1 and V is TRBV5-4; 9 bases map to TRBD2. Germline CDR1 and CDR2: SGHNT and YYREEE (reference sequence). With V trimmed by 1 base and J by 3 bases, 5 bases remained unmatched. The CDR3 sequence is 16 residues long. In DNA form, the CDR3 reads TGTGCCAGCAGCTTGAGAGCGGGAGGAAACTACAATGAGCAGTTCTTC. Translating gives CASSLRAGGNYNEQFF.

The chain couples TRBV28 to TRBJ1-2, with D possibly matching TRBD1 (6 bases). This CDR3 comprises 12 residues. Germline V gene sequence: CDR1 MDHEN, CDR2 SYDVKM. V was clipped by 7 bases and J by 8 bases, with 14 bases between them. Here the CDR3 reads CASKDSNSGYTF. The CDR3 bases are TGTGCCAGCAAGGACAGCAACAGCGGCTACACCTTC.

J is TRBJ1-1 and V is TRBV9; possibly TRBD1 for D (6 bases). V shed 4 bases and J shed 4 bases, with 11 bases lying between them. The CDR3 is made up of 13 amino acids. Looked up from germline, CDR1 is SGDLS and CDR2 is YYNGEE. CDR3 nucleotides: TGTGCCAGCAGCCGGGGGGCCGGCACTGAAGCTTTCTTT. Protein product: CASSRGAGTEAFF.

The gene calls are TRBV9 and TRBJ1-1; a weak D match, TRBD1 (6 bases). Trimming left V 2 bases short and J 1 base short, with 12 bases between. From germline, CDR1 is SGDLS and CDR2 YYNGEE. The CDR3 consists of 15 residues. CDR3 DNA: TGTGCCAGCAGCGTCACAGGGTTAGGGAACACTGAAGCTTTCTTT. Encoded protein: CASSVTGLGNTEAFF.

Worth noting for this clone: Other DNA sequences of this sample code for an identical CDR3. This chain joins TRBV13 and TRBJ1-3; possible D gene TRBD1, 5 bases. V lost 10 bases to trimming and J lost 0 bases, with 10 bases between them. This CDR3 is built from 13 residues. Germline values: CDR1 PRHDT, CDR2 FYEKMQ (reference sequence). This CDR3 reads CATQGDSGNTIYF. The CDR3 DNA sequence: TGTGCCACCCAGGGTGACTCTGGAAACACCATATATTTT. The entire variable domain, with the rest obtained from reference TRBV13 and TRBJ1-3, is as follows: AAGVIQSPRHLIKEKRETATLKCYPIPRHDTVYWYQQGPGQDPQFLISFYEKMQSDKGSIPDRFSAQQFSDYHSELNMSSLELGDSALYFCATQGDSGNTIYFGEGSWLTVV.

The chain links TRBV9 to TRBJ2-6; D perhaps matches TRBD1 (5 bases). Deletions cut 0 bases from V and 2 bases from J, with 12 bases between. CDR1 and CDR2 (germline): SGDLS, YYNGEE. There are 17 residues in the CDR3. Written as DNA, the CDR3 is TGTGCCAGCAGCGTAGAAGATGGGGCAGCTGGGGCCAACGTCCTGACTTTC. It codes for CASSVEDGAAGANVLTF.

The chain recombines TRBV2 with TRBJ2-3, with 9 bases matching TRBD2. The CDR3 spans 13 residues. J lost 1 base, V lost 11 bases, and 4 bases had no gene match. CDR1 and CDR2 (germline): SNHLY, FYNNEI. CDR3 sequence: CAGRLAGTDTQYF. CDR3 bases: TGTGCCGGGAGACTAGCGGGCACAGATACGCAGTATTTT.

This chain joins TRBV19 and TRBJ2-5; perhaps TRBD1 as D (5 bases). In germline, CDR1 is LNHDA, CDR2 SQIVND (reference sequence). The CDR3 extends over 12 amino acids. The V end was cut by 5 bases, the J end by 7 bases, with 11 bases between. CDR3 protein: CASSGAGRTQYF. DNA for the CDR3: TGTGCCAGTAGTGGTGCAGGGCGGACCCAGTACTTC.

V is TRBV28 and J is TRBJ1-5, with 7 bases that match TRBD1. V was pared by 6 bases and J by 0 bases, with 5 bases of the junction left unmatched. CDR1 is MDHEN and CDR2 is SYDVKM in the germline V gene. This CDR3 spans 15 amino acids. The CDR3 DNA follows: TGTGCCAGCAGGGGCGGGACAGATAGCAATCAGCCCCAGCATTTT. The encoded protein is CASRGGTDSNQPQHF.

This clone showed up just a few times. This chain joins TRBV28 and TRBJ1-3, with D perhaps TRBD1 (6 bases). The V and J ends lost 2 bases and 1 base respectively, with 12 bases between them. The CDR3 loop spans 16 amino acids. Germline CDR1 is MDHEN and CDR2 is SYDVKM. Here the CDR3 DNA reads TGTGCCAGCAGTTTACGATTAGGGGGTTCTGGAAACACCATATATTTT. This sequence encodes CASSLRLGGSGNTIYF.

V gene TRBV9 combines with J gene TRBJ2-5, with D hard to call. With the DNA end fitting TRBJ2-7 better, the J assignment may be wrong. CDR3 length equals 14 residues. From germline, CDR1 is SGDLS and CDR2 YYNGEE. The CDR3 sequence: CASSVGAGTYEQYF. In DNA, the CDR3 is TGTGCCAGCAGCGTAGGAGCAGGAACCTACGAGCAGTACTTC.

This chain uses TRBV2 with TRBJ2-5; TRBD1 agrees at 8 bases. V dropped 8 bases and J dropped 5; count of bases not matched to a gene: 1. The CDR3 extends over 11 amino acids. Germline CDR1 SNHLY, CDR2 FYNNEI. The CDR3 DNA reads TGTGCCAGCCAGGGGGCCGAGACCCAGTACTTC. It codes for CASQGAETQYF.

The V call is TRBV11-2, the J call TRBJ2-3, with D unresolved. CDR1 and CDR2 (germline): SGHAT, FQNNGV. Trimming stripped 1 base from V and 2 bases from J, with 13 bases between. This CDR3 region has 16 residues. This chain's CDR3 is CASSLGFLASTDTQYF. CDR3 sequence (DNA): TGTGCCAGCAGCTTAGGATTCTTGGCATCCACAGATACGCAGTATTTT. The full variable domain, with the rest looked up from reference TRBV11-2 and TRBJ2-3, is EAGVAQSPRYKIIEKRQSVAFWCNPISGHATLYWYQQILGQGPKLLIQFQNNGVVDDSQLPKDRFSAERLKGVDSTLKIQPAKLEDSAVYLCASSLGFLASTDTQYFGPGTRLTVL.